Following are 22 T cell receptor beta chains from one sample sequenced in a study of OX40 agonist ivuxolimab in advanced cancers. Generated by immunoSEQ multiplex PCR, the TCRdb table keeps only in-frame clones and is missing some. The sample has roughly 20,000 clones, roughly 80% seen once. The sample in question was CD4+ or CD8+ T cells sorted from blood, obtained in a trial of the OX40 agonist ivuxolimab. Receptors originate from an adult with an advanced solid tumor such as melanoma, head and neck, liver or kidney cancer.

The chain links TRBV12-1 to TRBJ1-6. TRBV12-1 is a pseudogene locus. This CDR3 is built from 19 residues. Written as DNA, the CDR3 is TGTGCCAGCAGCTTTTCCCTATTTAATACTAGCTCCTATAATTCACCCCTCCACTTT. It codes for CASSFSLFNTSSYNSPLHF.

DNA for the CDR3: TGCGCCAGCAGTGGGGAAGGGGGAGGGAGGTTCGGGGAGCTGTTTTTT. Its protein is CASSGEGGGRFGELFF. The gene calls are TRBV23-1 and TRBJ2-2, with D possibly matching TRBD2 (7 bases). TRBV23-1 is labeled an ORF, and its function is uncertain. The CDR3 is made up of 16 amino acids. Deletions cut 5 bases from V and 7 bases from J, with 20 bases between.

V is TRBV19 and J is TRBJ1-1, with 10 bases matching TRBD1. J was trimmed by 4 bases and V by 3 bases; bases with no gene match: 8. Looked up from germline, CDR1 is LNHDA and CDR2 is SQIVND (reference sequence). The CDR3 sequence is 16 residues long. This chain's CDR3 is CASSIGQGVGGTEAFF. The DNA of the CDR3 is TGTGCCAGTAGTATTGGACAGGGGGTTGGTGGCACTGAAGCTTTCTTT.

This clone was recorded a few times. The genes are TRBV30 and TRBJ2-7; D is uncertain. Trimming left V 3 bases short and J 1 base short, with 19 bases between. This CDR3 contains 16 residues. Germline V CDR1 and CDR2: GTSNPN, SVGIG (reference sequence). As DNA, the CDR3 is TGTGCCTGGAGACCCGCACCGCGTCAGCAATCCTACGAGCAGTACTTC. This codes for CAWRPAPRQQSYEQYF.

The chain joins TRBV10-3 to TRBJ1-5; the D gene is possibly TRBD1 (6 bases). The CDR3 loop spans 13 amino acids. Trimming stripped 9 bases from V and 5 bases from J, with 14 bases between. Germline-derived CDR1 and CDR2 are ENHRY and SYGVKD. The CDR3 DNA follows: TGTGCCATTAGGTGGGGGGCCCATCAGCCCCAGCATTTT. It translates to CAIRWGAHQPQHF.

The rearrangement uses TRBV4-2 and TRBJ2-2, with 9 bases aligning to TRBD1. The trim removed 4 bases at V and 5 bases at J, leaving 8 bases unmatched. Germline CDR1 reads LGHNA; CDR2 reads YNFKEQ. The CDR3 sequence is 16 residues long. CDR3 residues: CASSPHGDRATGELFF. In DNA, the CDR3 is TGTGCCAGCAGCCCCCATGGGGACAGGGCTACCGGGGAGCTGTTTTTT.

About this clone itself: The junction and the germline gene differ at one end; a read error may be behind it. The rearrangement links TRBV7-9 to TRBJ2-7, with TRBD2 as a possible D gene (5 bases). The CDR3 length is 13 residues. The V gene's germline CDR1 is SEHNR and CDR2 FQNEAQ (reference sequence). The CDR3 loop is CASSQGGPGEQYF. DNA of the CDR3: TGCGCCAGCAGCCAAGGAGGCCCGGGGGAGCAGTACTTC.

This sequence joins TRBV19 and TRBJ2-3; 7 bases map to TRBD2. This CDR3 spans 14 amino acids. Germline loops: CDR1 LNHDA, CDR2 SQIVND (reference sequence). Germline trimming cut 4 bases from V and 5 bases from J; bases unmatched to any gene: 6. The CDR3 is CASSTQAGLDTQYF. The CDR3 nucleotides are TGTGCCAGTAGTACGCAAGCGGGACTAGATACGCAGTATTTT. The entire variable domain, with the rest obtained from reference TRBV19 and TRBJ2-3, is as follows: DGGITQSPKYLFRKEGQNVTLSCEQNLNHDAMYWYRQDPGQGLRLIYYSQIVNDFQKGDIAEGYSVSREKKESFPLTVTSAQKNPTAFYLCASSTQAGLDTQYFGPGTRLTVL.

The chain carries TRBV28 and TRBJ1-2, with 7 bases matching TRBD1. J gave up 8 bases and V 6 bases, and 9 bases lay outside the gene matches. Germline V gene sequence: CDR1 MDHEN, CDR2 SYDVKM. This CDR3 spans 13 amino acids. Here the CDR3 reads CASSLARGRGYTF. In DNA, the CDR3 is TGTGCCAGCAGCCTTGCTAGGGGGCGAGGCTACACCTTC.

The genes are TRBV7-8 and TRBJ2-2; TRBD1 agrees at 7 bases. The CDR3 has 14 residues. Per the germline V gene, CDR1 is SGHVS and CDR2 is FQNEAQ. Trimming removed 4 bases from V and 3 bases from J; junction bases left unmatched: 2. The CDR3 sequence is CASSSDRDTGELFF. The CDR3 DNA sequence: TGTGCCAGCAGCTCTGACAGGGACACCGGGGAGCTGTTTTTT.

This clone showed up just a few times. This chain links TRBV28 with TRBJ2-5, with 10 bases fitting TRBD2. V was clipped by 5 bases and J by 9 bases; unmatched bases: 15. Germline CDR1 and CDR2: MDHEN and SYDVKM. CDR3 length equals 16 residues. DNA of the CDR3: TGTGCCAGCAGTATAATGACGACTAGCGGGTCCGTAGCCCAGTACTTC. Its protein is CASSIMTTSGSVAQYF.

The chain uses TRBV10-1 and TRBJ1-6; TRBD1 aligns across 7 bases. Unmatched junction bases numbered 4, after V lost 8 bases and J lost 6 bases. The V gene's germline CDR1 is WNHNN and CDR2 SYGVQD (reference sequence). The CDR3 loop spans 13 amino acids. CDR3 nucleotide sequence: TGCGCCAGCGCGGACAGGCTTAATTCACCCCTCCACTTT. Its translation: CASADRLNSPLHF.

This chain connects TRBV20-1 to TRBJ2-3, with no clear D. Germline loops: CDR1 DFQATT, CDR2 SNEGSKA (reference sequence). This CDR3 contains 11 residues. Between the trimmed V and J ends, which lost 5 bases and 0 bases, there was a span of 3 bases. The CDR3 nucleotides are TGCAGTGCTGCTAGCACAGATACGCAGTATTTT. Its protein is CSAASTDTQYF.

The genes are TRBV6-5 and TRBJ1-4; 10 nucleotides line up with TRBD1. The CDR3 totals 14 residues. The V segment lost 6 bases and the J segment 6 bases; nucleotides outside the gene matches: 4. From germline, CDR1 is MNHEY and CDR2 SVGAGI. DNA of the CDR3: TGTGCCAGCAGCCCCGGGACAGGGGATGAAAAACTGTTTTTT. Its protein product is CASSPGTGDEKLFF.

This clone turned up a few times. CDR3 amino acids: CASSLRGTEAFF. In nucleotides, the CDR3 is TGTGCCAGCAGTCTTAGAGGAACTGAAGCTTTCTTT. The chain is built from TRBV6-5 and TRBJ1-1; D is ambiguous. CDR3 length: 12 residues. Germline V CDR1 and CDR2: MNHEY, SVGAGI. The V end lost 5 bases, the J end lost 5 bases, and 9 bases lay between the germline ends.

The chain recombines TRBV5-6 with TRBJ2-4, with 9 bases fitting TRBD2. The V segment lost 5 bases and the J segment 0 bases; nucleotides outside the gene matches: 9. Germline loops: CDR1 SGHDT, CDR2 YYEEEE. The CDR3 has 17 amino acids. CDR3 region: CASRQYLAGEAKNIQYF. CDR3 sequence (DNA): TGTGCCAGCAGACAATATTTAGCGGGAGAAGCCAAAAACATTCAGTACTTC.

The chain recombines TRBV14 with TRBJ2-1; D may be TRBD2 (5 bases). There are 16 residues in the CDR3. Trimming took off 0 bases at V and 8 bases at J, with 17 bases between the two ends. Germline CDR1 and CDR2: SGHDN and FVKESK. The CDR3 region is CASSQDQWENAYEQFF. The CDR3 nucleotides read TGTGCCAGCAGCCAAGATCAGTGGGAGAATGCGTATGAGCAGTTCTTC.

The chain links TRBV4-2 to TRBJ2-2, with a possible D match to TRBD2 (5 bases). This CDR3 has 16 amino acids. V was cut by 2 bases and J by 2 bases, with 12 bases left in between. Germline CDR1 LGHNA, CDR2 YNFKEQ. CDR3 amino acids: CASSQPSGANTGELFF. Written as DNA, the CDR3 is TGTGCCAGCAGCCAACCCAGCGGAGCAAACACCGGGGAGCTGTTTTTT.

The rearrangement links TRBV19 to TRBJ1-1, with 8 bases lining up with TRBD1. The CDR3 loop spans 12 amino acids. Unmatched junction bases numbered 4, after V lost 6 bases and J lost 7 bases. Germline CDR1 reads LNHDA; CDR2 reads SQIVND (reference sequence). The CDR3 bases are TGTGCCAGTAGGGACAGGGAATATGAAGCTTTCTTT. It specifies CASRDREYEAFF.

The CDR3 loop reads CASINREIGELFF. The DNA for the CDR3 is TGTGCCAGCATTAACAGGGAGATTGGGGAGCTGTTTTTT. The rearrangement joins TRBV2 to TRBJ2-2; D possibly corresponds to TRBD1 (6 bases). V was pared by 7 bases and J by 8 bases, with 14 bases between. Germline CDR1 SNHLY, CDR2 FYNNEI. CDR3 size: 13 residues.

The CDR3 DNA sequence: TGCGCCAGCAGCTTGGCCGCAGAGAACTCCAAGACCCAGTACTTC. Translating it yields CASSLAAENSKTQYF. The J gene is TRBJ2-5, the V gene TRBV5-1; the D is unclear. Germline loops: CDR1 SGHRS, CDR2 YFSETQ. V gave up 0 bases and J gave up 6 bases, with 15 bases separating them. This CDR3 is 15 amino acids long.

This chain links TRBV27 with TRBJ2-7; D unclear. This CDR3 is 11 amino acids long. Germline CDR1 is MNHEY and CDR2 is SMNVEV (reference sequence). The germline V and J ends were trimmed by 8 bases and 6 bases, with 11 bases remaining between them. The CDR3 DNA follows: TGTGCCAGCCGCCAAAGTGGCGAGCAGTACTTC. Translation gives CASRQSGEQYF.